This TCR beta chain was captured by sequencing in a study of post-analysis software for immune sequencing data. About the study: Relapsing-remitting, secondary progressive and progressive-relapsing forms made up the multiple sclerosis disease courses.

Study conclusions and caveats: Compared against controls, patients with multiple sclerosis displayed significantly lower normalized Chao1 diversity. Four to six TRBV segments were more frequent in patients than controls; TRBV5-6, TRBV5-1 and TRBV20-1 belonged to this group.

Of note for this clonotype: Its antigen remains unidentified.

Presence of unique molecular identifiers characterized the TCR beta cDNA libraries. TCRdb redid the calling of the PCR reads with MiXCR, one entry per CDR3 protein. This sample has approximately 730,000 distinct CDR3 sequences, with 25% to 30% found just once. CDR3 length: 14 amino acids. Trimming stripped 8 bases from V and 7 bases from J, with 15 bases between. Germline CDR1 LNHNV, CDR2 YYDKDF (reference sequence). Sequencing used blood. The TCR was taken from a girl between 5 and 17 years old with multiple sclerosis. This sequence joins TRBV15 and TRBJ1-6; D gene unclear. CDR3 in amino acids: CATGKNPGNSPLHF. CDR3 DNA sequence: TGTGCCACCGGAAAGAACCCGGGGAATTCACCCCTCCACTTT.